These 21 T cell receptor delta chains were all obtained from the same sample, sequenced in a study of delta chains in infants with herpesvirus infections. TCR cDNA was made from PBMC RNA with gamma- and delta-chain-specific primers. TCRdb redid the clone calls on the RT-PCR reads with CATT. The table shows thousands of delta-chain clones, with roughly 40% occurring only once. The sequences come from peripheral blood, collected at time point 4 of longitudinal follow-up. Every receptor here comes from a human donor who was a Ugandan infant, either HIV-exposed or HIV-unexposed (not recorded which).

As to this clone: A much larger clone lies a single base off, so this may be a read error. This sequence joins TRDV2 and TRDJ3; 10 nucleotides align to TRDD3. The CDR3 runs to 19 residues. V lost 3 bases and J lost 2; bases outside the gene matches: 9. Germline assignment: CDR1 GEAIGNYY and CDR2 EKD. DNA for the CDR3: TGTGCCTGTGACGCCGCGGGGGGATACGCCCCCTGGGACACCCGACAGATGTTTTTC. Amino acids: CACDAAGGYAPWDTRQMFF.

In this sample, this clone turned up a few times. V and J are TRDV1 and TRDJ3; weak D call: TRDD3 (8 bases). V was shortened by 3 bases and J by 0 bases, with 30 bases between the two germline ends. Germline V gives CDR1 TSWWSYY, CDR2 QGS. The CDR3 is 24 amino acids. The CDR3 loop reads CALGDSYLSTGGPMSSWDTRQMFF. The CDR3 nucleotides are TGTGCTCTTGGGGATTCCTACCTTAGTACTGGGGGTCCTATGAGCTCCTGGGACACCCGACAGATGTTTTTC.

J is TRDJ1 and V is TRDV3, with TRDD2 as a possible D gene (5 bases). Trimming shortened V by 1 base and J by 0 bases, and 18 bases separated the two germline ends. Germline lookup yields CDR1 TVYSNPD and CDR2 GDNSRS (reference sequence). The CDR3 runs 16 residues. CDR3 nucleotide sequence: TGTGCCTTTAAGGAGGCCTACTTCCCCTACACCGATAAACTCATCTTT. This sequence encodes CAFKEAYFPYTDKLIF.

The chain is built from TRDV1 and TRDJ1; 11 bases are a match to TRDD3. Losses at the gene ends were 0 bases for V and 3 bases for J; bases not matched to a gene: 30. CDR1 is TSWWSYY and CDR2 is QGS in the germline V gene. The CDR3 runs to 25 residues. The CDR3 is CALGELIPKGWGYCWGIRPPDKLIF. The CDR3 DNA reads TGTGCTCTTGGGGAACTAATCCCTAAGGGGTGGGGATACTGTTGGGGGATACGTCCACCCGATAAACTCATCTTT.

This clone was counted between two and nine times. Different DNA sequences within this sample yield the same CDR3. The rearrangement joins TRDV2 to TRDJ1; 8 positions match TRDD3. The CDR3 is 19 amino acids. Germline V gives CDR1 GEAIGNYY, CDR2 EKD. Trimming at V came to 1 base and at J to 0 bases, leaving 15 bases not matched to a gene. The CDR3 nucleotides are TGTGCCTGTGACACGCTCGGAGTACTGGGGGGGGACCACACCGATAAACTCATCTTT. Its translation is CACDTLGVLGGDHTDKLIF.

A note on this clone: Just one base apart from a much larger clone, this may be a read error. Other nucleotide sequences from this sample produce the same CDR3. This chain uses TRDV2 with TRDJ2, with TRDD3 matching 7 bases. This CDR3 is 18 amino acids long. V was clipped by 0 bases and J by 5 bases; unmatched bases: 14. Germline CDR1 and CDR2: GEAIGNYY and EKD. CDR3: CACDTIGPGGSSTAQLFF. The CDR3 DNA reads TGTGCCTGTGACACCATTGGGCCCGGGGGATCCTCAACAGCACAACTCTTCTTT.

The V gene is uncalled and the J gene is TRDJ3. CDR3 length: 10 residues. CDR3 nucleotides: TGCGCCTGGGACACCCGACAGATGTTTTTC. Translated, it gives CAWDTRQMFF.

In its sample, this clone is medium-sized (0.01 to 0.1%). The chain links TRDV1 to TRDJ1; TRDD3 matches at 11 bases. The J segment lost 10 bases and the V segment lost 1 base, leaving 8 bases of the junction unmatched. This CDR3 is built from 15 residues. Germline V lookup: CDR1 TSWWSYY, CDR2 QGS. The CDR3 sequence: CALGEPPTGGYRLIF. The CDR3 coding sequence is TGTGCTCTTGGGGAACCTCCGACTGGGGGATATCGACTCATCTTT.

The genes are TRDV1 and TRDJ1; 11 bases map to TRDD3. There are 24 residues in the CDR3. Germline CDR1 is TSWWSYY and CDR2 is QGS. After removal of 2 bases from V and 0 bases from J, the junction contained 26 bases not matched to a gene. In DNA, the CDR3 is TGTGCTCTTGGGGAAAATGGCCTTCCCAGGTCTCGGGACTGGGGGATAGAGTACACCGATAAACTCATCTTT. Translation gives CALGENGLPRSRDWGIEYTDKLIF.

The gene calls are TRDV1 and TRDJ1; 11 bases are shared with TRDD3. Looked up from germline, CDR1 is TSWWSYY and CDR2 is QGS. J lost 1 base, V lost 1 base, and 35 bases had no gene match. This CDR3 has 27 amino acids. This CDR3 reads CALGEPRLCLPLATGGYWGCPTDKLIF. The CDR3 DNA reads as TGTGCTCTTGGGGAACCGAGACTTTGCCTTCCCCTCGCCACTGGGGGATATTGGGGATGCCCCACCGATAAACTCATCTTT.

The CDR3 spells CACDDVMYTDKLIF. CDR3 nucleotides: TGTGCCTGTGACGATGTGATGTACACCGATAAACTCATCTTT. This rearrangement joins TRDV2 to TRDJ1; D gene ambiguous. Germline CDR1 GEAIGNYY, CDR2 EKD. Trimming left V 3 bases short and J 0 bases short, with 10 bases between. The CDR3 is 14 residues long.

In this sample, this clone is large. J is TRDJ1 and V is TRDV1; a possible D gene is TRDD3 (6 bases). This CDR3 has 14 amino acids. Germline assignment: CDR1 TSWWSYY and CDR2 QGS. V lost 4 bases and J 2 bases, leaving 11 bases between the germline ends. CDR3 sequence: CALGGTGGTDKLIF. In nucleotides, the CDR3 is TGTGCTCTTGGGGGGACGGGGGGAACCGATAAACTCATCTTT.

J is TRDJ1 and V is TRDV2; 11 nucleotides match TRDD3. V was clipped by 1 base and J by 4 bases; unmatched bases: 7. In germline, CDR1 is GEAIGNYY, CDR2 EKD. The CDR3 runs 16 residues. CDR3 in DNA: TGTGCCTGTGACACGCTCGAACTGGGGGATATCGATAAACTCATCTTT. Translating gives CACDTLELGDIDKLIF.

This sequence joins TRDV1 and TRDJ1, with D unresolved. The germline V gene has CDR1 TSWWSYY and CDR2 QGS. V lost 4 bases to trimming and J lost 0 bases, with 21 bases between them. This CDR3 has 18 amino acids. CDR3 DNA sequence: TGTGCTCTTGGGGGCACAAGGGGCCGGAGGAGGGACACCGATAAACTCATCTTT. Its translation: CALGGTRGRRRDTDKLIF.

V gene TRDV2 combines with J gene TRDJ3; 13 nucleotides match TRDD3. The J segment lost 2 bases and the V segment lost 0 bases, leaving 12 bases of the junction unmatched. The CDR3 spans 22 residues. Looked up from germline, CDR1 is GEAIGNYY and CDR2 is EKD. Here the CDR3 DNA reads TGTGCCTGTGACACCACTCAGACTGGGGGATACGCCTACCCCTGGGACACCCGACAGATGTTTTTC. This sequence encodes CACDTTQTGGYAYPWDTRQMFF.

The sample holds a few counts of this clone. The rearrangement links TRDV2 to TRDJ1, with D perhaps matching TRDD3 (6 bases). Trimming removed 3 bases from V and 0 bases from J, with 10 bases in between. The CDR3 contains 14 residues. CDR1 GEAIGNYY and CDR2 EKD come from the germline V gene. The chain's CDR3 is CACDEWGDTDKLIF. As DNA, the CDR3 is TGTGCCTGTGACGAGTGGGGGGACACCGATAAACTCATCTTT.

This rearrangement joins TRDV1 to TRDJ1; 13 nucleotides agree with TRDD3. Per the germline V gene, CDR1 is TSWWSYY and CDR2 is QGS. V gave up 2 bases and J gave up 5 bases; unmatched junction bases: 38. The CDR3 loop spans 27 amino acids. CDR3 bases: TGTGCTCTTGGGGAAGTCACACTGAGCTTCTACGTATTCCTGTACTGGGGGATACGTCGTGTCAAAGATAAACTCATCTTT. The encoded protein is CALGEVTLSFYVFLYWGIRRVKDKLIF.

This clone was counted only a few times. CDR3 nucleotide sequence: TGTGCCTGTGACTCGGTAAGTCCCCGAGCTTTGACAGCACAACTCTTCTTT. It specifies CACDSVSPRALTAQLFF. This chain uses TRDV2 with TRDJ2; D is unclear. The germline gives CDR1 GEAIGNYY, CDR2 EKD. The V and J ends lost 3 bases and 0 bases respectively, with 16 bases between them. The CDR3 loop spans 17 amino acids.

The chain employs TRDV2 and TRDJ1, with 7 bases that match TRDD3. The CDR3 contains 15 residues. CDR1 is GEAIGNYY and CDR2 is EKD in the germline V gene. V dropped 1 base and J dropped 0; count of bases not matched to a gene: 4. CDR3: CACDTLGRYTDKLIF. In DNA, the CDR3 is TGTGCCTGTGACACACTGGGGAGATACACCGATAAACTCATCTTT.

A few counts support this clone. The chain recombines TRAV29/DV5 with TRDJ1; 10 bases match TRDD3. The CDR3 is 18 amino acids. Per germline, CDR1 NSMFDY and CDR2 ISSIKDK. Trimming removed 0 bases from V and 5 bases from J; junction bases left unmatched: 16. CDR3 nucleotides: TGTGCAGCAAGCGCGCCCGTACTGGGGGATTGGGACGGGGATAAACTCATCTTT. Its translation is CAASAPVLGDWDGDKLIF.

In its sample, this clone is large. The J gene is TRDJ1, the V gene TRDV1, with 7 bases fitting TRDD2. The V segment lost 1 base and the J segment 7 bases; nucleotides outside the gene matches: 18. Germline CDR1 and CDR2: TSWWSYY and QGS. The CDR3 loop spans 18 amino acids. The CDR3 DNA reads TGTGCTCTTGGGGAACCCCCTTTCCTACCGTCTCAAATTGTTAAACTCATCTTT. Its protein product is CALGEPPFLPSQIVKLIF.